This T cell receptor (beta chain) originates from a study of vaccination effects on CD4 cells after COVID-19. Overall study context: A couple of convalescent donors provided samples 16 days and one week before vaccination.

Only in-frame clones appear in the TCRdb table, and some are missing; sequencing was by immunoSEQ multiplex PCR. The sample contains tens of thousands of clones, around two thirds of which appear only once. Pools of viral peptides were used by the ViraFEST assay to expand antigen-specific CD4+ T cells ahead of sequencing. Upon completion of more than eight days in culture, CD4+ T cells were isolated. Infection dated between March and December 2020, before the Alpha, Beta and Delta variants reached the United States. To note about this clone: The antigen is undetermined.

This CDR3 is built from 13 residues. Looked up from germline, CDR1 is MGHRA and CDR2 is YSYEKL. V was cut by 0 bases and J by 12 bases, with 12 bases left in between. The starting material was CD4+ T cells from PBMCs cultured with a peptide pool, obtained before COVID-19 vaccination. The chain uses TRBV4-1 and TRBJ2-1, with D possibly matching TRBD1 (5 bases). This clonotype was sampled from a human donor who had a prior SARS-CoV-2 infection. In nucleotides, the CDR3 is TGCGCCAGCAGCCAAGATTCAGGGCGTGGGCAGTTCTTC. It translates to CASSQDSGRGQFF.